This T cell receptor beta chain was identified during a study of cytomegalovirus exposure and HLA in healthy donors. Study-wide context: Sequencing of 150 million to 200 million T cells in an earlier analysis found around 110 million unique TCR beta sequences. Study results and caveats: Researchers reported from a later analysis that most CMV-associated TCR beta chains appeared HLA-restricted. Equally common other TCR beta chains were less clonally expanded than HLA-associated ones, a later analysis found. TCR beta V- and J-gene trimming, according to a later analysis, was linked to a missense DCLRE1C variant.

This clone showed up just once. What it binds is not known. CDR3 length equals 15 residues. Germline CDR1 is MNHNS and CDR2 is SASEGT. With 11 bases removed from V and 12 bases from J, the gap between germline ends came to 32 bases. The PCR had 60 Vbeta and 13 Jbeta primers. Clones were sequenced by immunoSEQ multiplex PCR, and TCRdb holds only the in-frame ones, with some missing. The data hold about 180,000 clones, with under 80% observed a single time. This chain joins TRBV6-1 and TRBJ2-7; TRBD2 might be the D (7 bases). Material: PBMCs. This receptor was obtained from a woman between 45 and 65 years old in good health and CMV-seropositive. In DNA, the CDR3 is TGTGCCGGCACCTGGGGGGGCACGGGCAAGAGGCGGCTGTACTTC. It codes for CAGTWGGTGKRRLYF.